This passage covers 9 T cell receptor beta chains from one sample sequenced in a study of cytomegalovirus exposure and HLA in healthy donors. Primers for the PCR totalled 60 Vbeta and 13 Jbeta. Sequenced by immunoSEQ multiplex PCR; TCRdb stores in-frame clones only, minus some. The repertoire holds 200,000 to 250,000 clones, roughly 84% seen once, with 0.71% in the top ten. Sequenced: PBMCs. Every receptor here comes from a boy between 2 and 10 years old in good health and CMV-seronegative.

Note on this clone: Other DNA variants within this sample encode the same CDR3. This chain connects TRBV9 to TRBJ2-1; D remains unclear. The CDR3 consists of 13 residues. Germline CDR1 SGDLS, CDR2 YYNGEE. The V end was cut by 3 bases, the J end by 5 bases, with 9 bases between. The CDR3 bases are TGTGCCAGCAGCGACTTAGCCGACAATGAGCAGTTCTTC. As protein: CASSDLADNEQFF.

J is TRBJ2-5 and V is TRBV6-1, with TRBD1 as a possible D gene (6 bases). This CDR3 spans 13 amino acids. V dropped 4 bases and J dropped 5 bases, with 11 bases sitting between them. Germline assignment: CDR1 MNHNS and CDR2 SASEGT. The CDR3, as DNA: TGTGCCAGCAGTGGTTCGCAGGGGGAGACCCAGTACTTC. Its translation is CASSGSQGETQYF.

CDR3 DNA sequence: TGCAGCGTTGGAACAGGGGTTACCTACGAGCAGTACTTC. Translated: CSVGTGVTYEQYF. The V and J genes are TRBV29-1 and TRBJ2-7; 7 nucleotides match TRBD1. The V segment lost 4 bases and the J segment 2 bases; nucleotides outside the gene matches: 5. The CDR3 contains 13 residues. From germline, CDR1 is SQVTM and CDR2 ANQGSEA.

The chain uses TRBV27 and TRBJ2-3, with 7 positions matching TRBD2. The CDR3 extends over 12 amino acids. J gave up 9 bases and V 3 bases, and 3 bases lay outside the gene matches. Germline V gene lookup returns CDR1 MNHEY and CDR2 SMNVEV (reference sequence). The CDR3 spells CASSFGAGTQYF. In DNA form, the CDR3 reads TGTGCCAGCAGTTTTGGAGCGGGAACGCAGTATTTT.

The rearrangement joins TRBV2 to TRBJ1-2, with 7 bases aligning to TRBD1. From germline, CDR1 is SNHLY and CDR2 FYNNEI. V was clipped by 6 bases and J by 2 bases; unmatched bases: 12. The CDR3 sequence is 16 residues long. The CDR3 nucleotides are TGTGCCAGCAGACCCCGAACAGGGGCACGGAACTATGGCTACACCTTC. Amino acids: CASRPRTGARNYGYTF.

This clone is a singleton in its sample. The CDR3 region has the DNA TGTGCCAGCAGCCCAGGGGCGGGGGAAACCTACGAGCAGTACTTC. This translates into CASSPGAGETYEQYF. The V and J genes are TRBV11-3 and TRBJ2-7; D perhaps matches TRBD2 (7 bases). CDR1 is SGHNT and CDR2 is YENEEA in the germline V gene. V lost 5 bases to trimming and J lost 2 bases, with 16 bases between them. The CDR3 contains 15 residues.

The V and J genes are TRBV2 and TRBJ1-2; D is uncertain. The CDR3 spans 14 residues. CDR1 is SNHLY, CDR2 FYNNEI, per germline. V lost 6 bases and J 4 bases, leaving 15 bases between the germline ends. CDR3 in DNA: TGTGCCAGCAGCGTACAGAGGGAGGGCTATGGCTACACCTTC. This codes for CASSVQREGYGYTF.

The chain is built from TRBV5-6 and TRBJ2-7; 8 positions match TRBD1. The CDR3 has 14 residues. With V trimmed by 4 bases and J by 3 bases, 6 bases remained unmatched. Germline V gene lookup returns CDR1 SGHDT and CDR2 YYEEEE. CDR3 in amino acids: CASSPGTGYYEQYF. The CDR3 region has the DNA TGTGCCAGCAGCCCCGGGACAGGTTACTACGAGCAGTACTTC.

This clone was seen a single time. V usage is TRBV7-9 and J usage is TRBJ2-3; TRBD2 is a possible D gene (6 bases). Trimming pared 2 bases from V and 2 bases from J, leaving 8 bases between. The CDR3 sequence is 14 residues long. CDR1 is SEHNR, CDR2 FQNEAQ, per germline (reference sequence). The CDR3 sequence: CASSLPDYTDTQYF. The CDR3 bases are TGTGCCAGCAGCTTACCGGACTACACAGATACGCAGTATTTT.